This note documents a single T cell receptor beta chain sequence. The CDR3 sequence is 14 residues long. The trim removed 5 bases at V and 8 bases at J, leaving 7 bases unmatched. CDR1 is SGHTA, CDR2 FQGNSA, per germline. As it was prepared, the TCRbeta library received unique molecular identifiers. TCRdb used MiXCR to reprocess the PCR reads, holding one entry per CDR3 protein. The sample has some 490,000 distinct CDR3 sequences, approximately 12% seen once; the top ten hold around 6%. This sample is part of a study of T-cell reconstitution after alpha-beta-depleted transplantation in children. The sequence derives from a human donor who donated a stem cell graft to a child with combined immunodeficiency. This sample comprised PBMCs from the stem cell graft donor, obtained from the stem cell graft. The chain joins TRBV7-2 to TRBJ1-4, with 8 bases aligning to TRBD1. The DNA for the CDR3 is TGTGCCAGCAGCCTGAACAGGGGGGACGAAAAACTGTTTTTT. This gives the protein CASSLNRGDEKLFF.